This entry describes one T cell receptor (beta chain). Antigen specificity is unknown. Addition of a universal primer site occurred through template switching, and cDNA carried unique molecular identifiers. TCRdb re-called the 5' RACE reads through MiXCR, storing one row per CDR3 protein. Counted here are about 500,000 distinct CDR3 sequences, around an eighth occurring once; the ten biggest clones make up 0.98%. The V and J ends lost 4 bases and 0 bases respectively, with 22 bases between them. The CDR3 covers 19 residues. Germline loops: CDR1 LGHNA, CDR2 YSLEER. This sample is part of a study of identical twins. General observations from the study: Models predicted less out-of-frame TCR alpha sharing in monozygotic twins than was found.

Every donor was a healthy Caucasian. The same data also went into a second study, on yellow fever vaccine responses in identical twins. That publication notes: Twins' T cell vaccine responses reportedly looked partly convergent, partly personalized.

The clonotype originates from a woman in her late teens or twenties in good health. The chain has TRBV4-3 and TRBJ2-4, with D perhaps given as TRBD1 or TRBD2 (5 bases each). Sample: CD4+ T cells sorted from blood. The CDR3 DNA reads TGCGCCAGCAGCCCAACCCGGGACGGAGGACAACTAGCCAAAAACATTCAGTACTTC. It translates to CASSPTRDGGQLAKNIQYF.